This TCR beta chain was documented in a study of shared clonotypes between healthy human individuals. Trimming removed 6 bases from V and 3 bases from J; junction bases left unmatched: 11. The germline V gene has CDR1 WNHNN and CDR2 SYGVQD (reference sequence). This CDR3 is built from 16 residues. Generated by immunoSEQ multiplex PCR, the TCRdb table keeps only in-frame clones and is missing some. Of about half a million clones listed, 60% to 80% are singletons. The rearrangement uses TRBV10-1 and TRBJ2-7, with 10 nucleotides matching TRBD1. This TCR was recovered from a woman in her thirties or forties in good health. Some clones in this sample may be carry-over from other donors' samples. The specimen was PBMCs. As DNA, the CDR3 is TGCGCCAGCAGCGAATGTCGGGACAGGGGCGGCTACGAGCAGTACTTC. It yields the protein CASSECRDRGGYEQYF.